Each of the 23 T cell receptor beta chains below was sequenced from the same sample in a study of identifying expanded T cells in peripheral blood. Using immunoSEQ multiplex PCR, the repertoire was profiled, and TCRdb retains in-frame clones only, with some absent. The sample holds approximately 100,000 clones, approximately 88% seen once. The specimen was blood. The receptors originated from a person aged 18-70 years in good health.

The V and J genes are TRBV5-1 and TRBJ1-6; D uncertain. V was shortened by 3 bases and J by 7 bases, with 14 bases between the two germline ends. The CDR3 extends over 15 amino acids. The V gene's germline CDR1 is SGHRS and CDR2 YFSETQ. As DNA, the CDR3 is TGCGCCAGCAGCTCGGATGGACGGACGAATTCACCCCTCCACTTT. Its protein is CASSSDGRTNSPLHF.

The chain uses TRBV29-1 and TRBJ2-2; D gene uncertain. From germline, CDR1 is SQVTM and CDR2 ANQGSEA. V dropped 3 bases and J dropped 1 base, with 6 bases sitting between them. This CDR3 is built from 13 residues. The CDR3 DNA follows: TGCAGCGTTGATGCTGGGAACACCGGGGAGCTGTTTTTT. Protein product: CSVDAGNTGELFF.

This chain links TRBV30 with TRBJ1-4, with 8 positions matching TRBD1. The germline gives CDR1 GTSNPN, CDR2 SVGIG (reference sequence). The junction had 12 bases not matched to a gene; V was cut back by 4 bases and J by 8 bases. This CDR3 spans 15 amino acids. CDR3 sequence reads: CAWKNAGTGQEKLFF. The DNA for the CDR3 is TGTGCCTGGAAGAATGCCGGGACAGGCCAAGAAAAACTGTTTTTT.

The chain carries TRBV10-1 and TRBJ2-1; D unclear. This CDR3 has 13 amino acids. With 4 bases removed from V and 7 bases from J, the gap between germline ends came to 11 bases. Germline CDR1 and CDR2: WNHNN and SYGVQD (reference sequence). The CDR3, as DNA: TGCGCCAGCAGTGGCCTCGGACGGAATGAGCAGTTCTTC. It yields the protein CASSGLGRNEQFF.

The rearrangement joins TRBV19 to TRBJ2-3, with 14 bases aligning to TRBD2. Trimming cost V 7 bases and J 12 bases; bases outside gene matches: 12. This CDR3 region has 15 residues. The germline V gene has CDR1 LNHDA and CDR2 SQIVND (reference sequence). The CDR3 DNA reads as TGTGCCAGTACCCAACTGGGAGGACTAGCGGGAGGACAGTATTTT. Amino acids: CASTQLGGLAGGQYF.

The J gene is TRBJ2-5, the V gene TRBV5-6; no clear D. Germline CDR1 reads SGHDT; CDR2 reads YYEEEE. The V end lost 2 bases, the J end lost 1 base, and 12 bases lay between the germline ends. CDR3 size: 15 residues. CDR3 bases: TGTGCCAGCAGCTTAGGTTTGGGTATCCAAGAGACCCAGTACTTC. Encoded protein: CASSLGLGIQETQYF.

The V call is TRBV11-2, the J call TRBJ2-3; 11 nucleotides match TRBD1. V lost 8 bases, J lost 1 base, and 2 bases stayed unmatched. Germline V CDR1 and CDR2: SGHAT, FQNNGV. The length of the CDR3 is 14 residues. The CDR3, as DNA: TGTGCCAGCGGACAGGGGGCGGGCACAGATACGCAGTATTTT. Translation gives CASGQGAGTDTQYF.

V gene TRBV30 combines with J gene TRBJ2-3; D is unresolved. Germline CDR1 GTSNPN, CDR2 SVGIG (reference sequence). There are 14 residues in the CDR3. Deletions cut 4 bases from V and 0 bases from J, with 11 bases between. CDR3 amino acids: CAWNRGTSTDTQYF. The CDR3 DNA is TGTGCCTGGAACCGCGGTACTAGCACAGATACGCAGTATTTT.

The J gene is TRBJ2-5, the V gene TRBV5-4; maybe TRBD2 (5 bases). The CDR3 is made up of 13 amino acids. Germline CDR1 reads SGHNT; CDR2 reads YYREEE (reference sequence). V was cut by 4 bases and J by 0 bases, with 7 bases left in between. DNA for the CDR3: TGTGCCAGCAGCCCCGGGAACCAAGAGACCCAGTACTTC. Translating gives CASSPGNQETQYF.

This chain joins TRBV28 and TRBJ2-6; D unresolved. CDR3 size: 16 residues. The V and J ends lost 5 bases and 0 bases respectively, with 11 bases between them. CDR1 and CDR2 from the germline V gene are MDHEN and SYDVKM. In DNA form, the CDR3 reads TGTGCCAGCAGTCTCCCGCTAGGCTCTGGGGCCAACGTCCTGACTTTC. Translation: CASSLPLGSGANVLTF.

The CDR3 DNA sequence: TGTGCTAGTGGTTTTGGGACTGCCACAGATACGCAGTATTTT. It translates to CASGFGTATDTQYF. V gene TRBV12-5 combines with J gene TRBJ2-3; D is possibly TRBD2 (6 bases). CDR3 size: 14 residues. Germline lookup yields CDR1 LGHNT and CDR2 FRNRAP. Trimming removed 3 bases from V and 2 bases from J, with 9 bases in between.

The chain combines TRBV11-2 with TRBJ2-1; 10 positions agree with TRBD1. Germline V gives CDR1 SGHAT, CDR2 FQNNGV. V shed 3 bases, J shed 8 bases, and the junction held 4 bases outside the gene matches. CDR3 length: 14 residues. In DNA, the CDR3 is TGTGCCAGCAGCTTGACAGGGGGCATAGATGAGCAGTTCTTC. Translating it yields CASSLTGGIDEQFF.

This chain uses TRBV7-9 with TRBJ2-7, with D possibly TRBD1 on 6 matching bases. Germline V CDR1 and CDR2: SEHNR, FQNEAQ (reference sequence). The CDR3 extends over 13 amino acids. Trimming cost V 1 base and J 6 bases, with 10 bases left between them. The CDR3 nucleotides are TGTGCCAGCAGCTTAGTCGTAGGGGGCGAGCAGTACTTC. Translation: CASSLVVGGEQYF.

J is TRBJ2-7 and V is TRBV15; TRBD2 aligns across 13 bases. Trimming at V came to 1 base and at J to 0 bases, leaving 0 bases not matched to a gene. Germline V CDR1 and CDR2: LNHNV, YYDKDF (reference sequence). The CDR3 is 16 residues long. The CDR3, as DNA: TGTGCCACCAGCAGAGGACTAGCGGGGGGCTCCTACGAGCAGTACTTC. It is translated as CATSRGLAGGSYEQYF.

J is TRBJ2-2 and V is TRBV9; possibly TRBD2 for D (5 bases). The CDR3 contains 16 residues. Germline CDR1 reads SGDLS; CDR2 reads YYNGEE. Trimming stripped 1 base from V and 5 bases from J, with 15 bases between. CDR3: CASSVREGHGTGELFF. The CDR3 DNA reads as TGTGCCAGCAGCGTACGAGAGGGCCATGGAACCGGGGAGCTGTTTTTT.

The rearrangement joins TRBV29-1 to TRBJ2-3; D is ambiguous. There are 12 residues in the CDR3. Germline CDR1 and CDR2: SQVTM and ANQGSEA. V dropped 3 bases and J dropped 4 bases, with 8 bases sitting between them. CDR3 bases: TGCAGCGTTGAGGTCTCCGCAGATACGCAGTATTTT. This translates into CSVEVSADTQYF.

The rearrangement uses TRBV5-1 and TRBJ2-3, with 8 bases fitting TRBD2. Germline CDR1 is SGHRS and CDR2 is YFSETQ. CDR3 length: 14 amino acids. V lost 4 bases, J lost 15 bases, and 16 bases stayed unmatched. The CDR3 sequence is CASSPGTSIGGDYF. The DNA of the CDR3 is TGCGCCAGCAGCCCCGGGACATCCATCGGGGGGGACTATTTT.

The CDR3 sequence: CASSSTGGLAATFSYEQYF. CDR3 nucleotide sequence: TGTGCCAGCAGTTCTACCGGGGGACTAGCGGCAACCTTCTCCTACGAGCAGTACTTC. The V call is TRBV27, the J call TRBJ2-7; 11 bases match TRBD2. Germline loops: CDR1 MNHEY, CDR2 SMNVEV (reference sequence). This CDR3 spans 19 amino acids. V was clipped by 4 bases and J by 0 bases; unmatched bases: 14.

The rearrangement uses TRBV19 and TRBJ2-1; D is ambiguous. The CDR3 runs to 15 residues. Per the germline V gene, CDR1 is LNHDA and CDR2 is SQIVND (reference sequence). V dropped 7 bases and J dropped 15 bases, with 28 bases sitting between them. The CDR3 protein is CASTPSIRSLTVGFF. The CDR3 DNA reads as TGTGCCAGTACCCCATCCATCCGGTCCCTAACAGTGGGGTTCTTC.

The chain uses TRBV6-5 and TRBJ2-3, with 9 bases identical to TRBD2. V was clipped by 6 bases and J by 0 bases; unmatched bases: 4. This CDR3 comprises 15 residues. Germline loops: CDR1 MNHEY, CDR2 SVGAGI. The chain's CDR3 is CASSRGGGSTDTQYF. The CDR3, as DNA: TGTGCCAGCAGCCGCGGGGGGGGTAGCACAGATACGCAGTATTTT.

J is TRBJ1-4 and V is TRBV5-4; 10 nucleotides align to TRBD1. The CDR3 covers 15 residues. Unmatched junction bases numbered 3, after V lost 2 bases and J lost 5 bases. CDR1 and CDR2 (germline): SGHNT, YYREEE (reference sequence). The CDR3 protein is CASSFRTGGNEKLFF. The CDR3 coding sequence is TGTGCCAGCAGCTTCAGGACAGGGGGGAATGAAAAACTGTTTTTT.

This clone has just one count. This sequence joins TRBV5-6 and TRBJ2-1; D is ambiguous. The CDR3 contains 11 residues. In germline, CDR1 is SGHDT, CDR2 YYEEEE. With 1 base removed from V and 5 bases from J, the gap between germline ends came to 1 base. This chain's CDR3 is CASSLHNEQFF. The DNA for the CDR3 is TGTGCCAGCAGCTTGCACAATGAGCAGTTCTTC.

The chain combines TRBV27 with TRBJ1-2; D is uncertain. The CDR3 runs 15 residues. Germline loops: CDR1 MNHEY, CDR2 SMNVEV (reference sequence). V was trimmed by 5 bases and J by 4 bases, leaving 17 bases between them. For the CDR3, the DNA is TGTGCCAGCAGTGGTACCAGCCGAGGCTTCTATGGCTACACCTTC. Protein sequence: CASSGTSRGFYGYTF.